This entry describes one TCR beta chain. Its matching antigen is unknown. The source of the sample is a study of PD-1 blockade in classical Hodgkin lymphoma. Trimming stripped 7 bases from V and 4 bases from J, with 8 bases between. Per germline, CDR1 MDHEN and CDR2 SYDVKM. This CDR3 has 12 amino acids. Whole-study results and caveats: By C4D1 there was a significant rise in CD4+ TCR diversity but not in CD8+ TCR diversity.

In every patient, relapse followed autologous stem cell transplantation, while exposure to brentuximab vedotin differed. Sequencing used immunoSEQ multiplex PCR; TCRdb keeps in-frame clones, though not all of them. The data hold 29,000 or so clones, with more than 60% observed a single time. The receptor comes from a human donor with classical Hodgkin lymphoma. The starting material was peripheral blood mononuclear cells (PBMCs), obtained before the second cycle of nivolumab. The chain recombines TRBV28 with TRBJ2-1; D unclear. This CDR3 reads CASTLGYNEQFF. DNA for the CDR3: TGTGCCAGCACTTTGGGGTACAATGAGCAGTTCTTC.